The 9 T cell receptor beta chains below were found in one sample sequenced in a study of OX40 agonist ivuxolimab in advanced cancers. TCRdb's table, derived via immunoSEQ multiplex PCR, lists solely in-frame clones and lacks some. The sample consists of under 85,000 clones, more than 70% of them appearing once. Specimen: CD4+ or CD8+ T cells sorted from blood, collected in a trial of the OX40 agonist ivuxolimab. The receptors stem from an adult with an advanced solid tumor such as melanoma, head and neck, liver or kidney cancer.

This chain connects TRBV9 to TRBJ1-2; D gene uncertain. This CDR3 comprises 14 residues. V shed 2 bases and J shed 4 bases, with 12 bases lying between them. CDR1 SGDLS and CDR2 YYNGEE come from the germline V gene. CDR3 coding DNA: TGTGCCAGCAGCGTTCCGGGAGGCCCCTATGGCTACACCTTC. Residues: CASSVPGGPYGYTF. Full variable domain (missing parts from reference TRBV9 and TRBJ1-2): DSGVTQTPKHLITATGQRVTLRCSPRSGDLSVYWYQQSLDQGLQFLIQYYNGEERAKGNILERFSAQQFPDLHSELNLSSLELGDSALYFCASSVPGGPYGYTFGSGTRLTVV.

The rearrangement joins TRBV7-3 to TRBJ2-5; 7 positions match TRBD1. CDR3 length equals 13 residues. The germline CDR1 and CDR2 sequences are SGHTA and FQGTGA. The J segment lost 5 bases and the V segment lost 5 bases, leaving 5 bases of the junction unmatched. For the CDR3, the DNA is TGTGCCAGCAGCCCGGAACAGGGGGAGACCCAGTACTTC. Translated, it gives CASSPEQGETQYF.

J is TRBJ1-3 and V is TRBV7-6; D perhaps matches TRBD1 (5 bases). CDR1 SGHVS and CDR2 FNYEAQ come from the germline V gene. The CDR3 spans 16 residues. V was trimmed by 4 bases and J by 0 bases, leaving 13 bases between them. In nucleotides, the CDR3 is TGTGCCAGCAGCTCTTCGGGACCGAACTCTGGAAACACCATATATTTT. Translation: CASSSSGPNSGNTIYF.

The chain couples TRBV2 to TRBJ2-5; 7 positions match TRBD1. Germline assignment: CDR1 SNHLY and CDR2 FYNNEI. The trim removed 11 bases at V and 3 bases at J, leaving 12 bases unmatched. The CDR3 covers 14 residues. In DNA form, the CDR3 reads TGTGCCCAGCGGCGGAACAGGGGAGAAGAGACCCAGTACTTC. It is translated as CAQRRNRGEETQYF.

The chain is built from TRBV7-3 and TRBJ2-7, with D uncertain. CDR1 and CDR2 (germline): SGHTA, FQGTGA. CDR3 size: 15 residues. V shed 5 bases and J shed 0 bases, with 14 bases lying between them. The CDR3 loop reads CASSHKLQVSYEQYF. Here the CDR3 DNA reads TGTGCCAGCAGCCACAAACTACAAGTCTCCTACGAGCAGTACTTC.

The chain has TRBV4-2 and TRBJ1-1; D possibly corresponds to TRBD1 (6 bases). Trimming shortened V by 0 bases and J by 5 bases, and 10 bases separated the two germline ends. The CDR3 contains 14 residues. CDR1 and CDR2 (germline): LGHNA, YNFKEQ. CDR3 nucleotide sequence: TGTGCCAGCAGCCAAGATACAGGGAGGACTGAAGCTTTCTTT. Its translation: CASSQDTGRTEAFF.

The rearrangement joins TRBV23-1 to TRBJ1-1; D unclear. TRBV23-1 has ORF status, its function being uncertain. V gave up 2 bases and J gave up 0 bases, with 22 bases separating them. The CDR3 sequence is 19 residues long. The CDR3 loop reads CASSQPLIVCSDMNTEAFF. For the CDR3, the DNA is TGCGCCAGCAGTCAACCTCTAATAGTTTGTTCAGACATGAACACTGAAGCTTTCTTT.

This chain connects TRBV6-1 to TRBJ1-2; 8 bases match TRBD1. The CDR3 is 15 residues long. The V gene end was trimmed by 7 bases and the J gene end by 0 bases; junction bases not matched to a gene: 7. Germline V gene data show CDR1 as MNHNS and CDR2 as SASEGT. The CDR3 spells CASIPGQGANYGYTF. CDR3 sequence (DNA): TGTGCCAGCATTCCCGGACAGGGAGCTAACTATGGCTACACCTTC.

The genes are TRBV5-4 and TRBJ1-5, with D unclear. The CDR3 loop spans 15 amino acids. Germline lookup yields CDR1 SGHNT and CDR2 YYREEE (reference sequence). Trimming pared 5 bases from V and 5 bases from J, leaving 17 bases between. Here the CDR3 DNA reads TGTGCCAGCAGGAAGCTCGACATTCCGGATCAGCCCCAGCATTTT. Protein sequence: CASRKLDIPDQPQHF.